The 22 T cell receptor beta chains listed next were all sequenced from one sample in a study of identical twins. TCRdb re-called the 5' RACE reads with MiXCR, one entry per CDR3 protein. This sample yields hundreds of thousands of distinct CDR3 sequences, of which around 8% are seen a single time; 1.9% belongs to the top ten. A further study also used this sample, focusing on yellow fever vaccine responses in identical twins.

The sample comprised memory (CD45RO+) T cells sorted from blood. These receptors all come from a woman aged 18-29 years in good health.

This clonotype was found a few times. This chain joins TRBV27 and TRBJ2-1; either TRBD1 or TRBD2 may fit D (5 bases each). The CDR3 consists of 13 residues. The germline CDR1 and CDR2 sequences are MNHEY and SMNVEV (reference sequence). The V and J ends lost 0 bases and 12 bases respectively, with 12 bases between them. DNA for the CDR3: TGTGCCAGCAGTTTATCTACCGGGGCTGTGCAGTTCTTC. It specifies CASSLSTGAVQFF.

The chain is built from TRBV5-1 and TRBJ2-1; D is perhaps TRBD2 (6 bases). Germline loops: CDR1 SGHRS, CDR2 YFSETQ. V dropped 0 bases and J dropped 4 bases, with 14 bases sitting between them. This CDR3 comprises 16 residues. The CDR3 region has the DNA TGCGCCAGCAGCTTGGTAGGTGGAGGGGAATACAATGAGCAGTTCTTC. It yields the protein CASSLVGGGEYNEQFF.

A few counts support this clonotype. The chain combines TRBV11-2 with TRBJ2-3; TRBD2 aligns across 11 bases. Trimming at V came to 0 bases and at J to 4 bases, leaving 9 bases not matched to a gene. The CDR3 contains 18 residues. Germline V lookup: CDR1 SGHAT, CDR2 FQNNGV. The CDR3, as DNA: TGTGCCAGCAGCTTAGAACTTAGCGGGAGGGCCGGGGCAGATACGCAGTATTTT. It is translated as CASSLELSGRAGADTQYF.

This clonotype has just a few counts. The chain is built from TRBV6-1 and TRBJ2-3; D tentatively fits TRBD1 or TRBD2 (6 bases each). Trimming shortened V by 6 bases and J by 2 bases, and 12 bases separated the two germline ends. The germline CDR1 and CDR2 sequences are MNHNS and SASEGT. This CDR3 is built from 14 residues. CDR3 sequence reads: CASRRGAHTDTQYF. The CDR3 region has the DNA TGTGCCAGCAGGAGGGGGGCCCACACAGATACGCAGTATTTT.

The rearrangement links TRBV5-1 to TRBJ1-2, with 8 bases fitting TRBD1. There are 14 residues in the CDR3. Unmatched junction bases numbered 4, after V lost 3 bases and J lost 3 bases. CDR1 SGHRS and CDR2 YFSETQ come from the germline V gene. CDR3: CASSSDRADYGYTF. In DNA form, the CDR3 reads TGCGCCAGCAGCTCGGACAGGGCGGACTATGGCTACACCTTC.

This clonotype has more than one count but fewer than ten. The V call is TRBV3-1, the J call TRBJ2-2; 10 positions match TRBD2. Germline CDR1 is LGHDT and CDR2 is YNNKEL (reference sequence). There are 18 residues in the CDR3. J was trimmed by 6 bases and V by 5 bases; bases with no gene match: 15. CDR3 DNA: TGTGCCAGCAGCGCCTCCCCTAGCGGGAGTACATGGGCCGGGGAGCTGTTTTTT. Translation: CASSASPSGSTWAGELFF.

This clonotype occurred many times. In DNA form, the CDR3 reads TGCAGTGCTACGGACTACCTCCCCCCAAGAGATACGCAGTATTTT. This sequence encodes CSATDYLPPRDTQYF. The J gene is TRBJ2-3, the V gene TRBV20-1; D is possibly TRBD2 (6 bases). The CDR3 sequence is 15 residues long. The germline V and J ends were trimmed by 4 bases and 5 bases, with 19 bases remaining between them. CDR1 is DFQATT and CDR2 is SNEGSKA in the germline V gene (reference sequence).

This clonotype was recorded many times. As DNA, the CDR3 is TGTGCCAGCGGGGACAGGTCAACTAATGAAAAACTGTTTTTT. It codes for CASGDRSTNEKLFF. The chain carries TRBV6-1 and TRBJ1-4, with 8 nucleotides matching TRBD1. CDR1 is MNHNS and CDR2 is SASEGT in the germline V gene. CDR3 length equals 14 residues. After removal of 8 bases from V and 0 bases from J, the junction contained 2 bases not matched to a gene.

The rearrangement uses TRBV5-1 and TRBJ2-7; TRBD1 matches at 9 bases. Germline values: CDR1 SGHRS, CDR2 YFSETQ. V lost 3 bases, J lost 6 bases, and 10 bases stayed unmatched. This CDR3 is built from 15 residues. The CDR3 protein is CASSSDPGQGSEQYF. Here the CDR3 DNA reads TGCGCCAGCAGCTCCGATCCGGGACAGGGCAGCGAGCAGTACTTC.

This clonotype was recorded at least ten times. The gene calls are TRBV12-5 and TRBJ2-6; no firm D call. The CDR3 spans 18 residues. Germline-derived CDR1 and CDR2 are LGHNT and FRNRAP. Trimming took 2 bases from V and 0 from J, leaving 14 bases between them. The DNA for the CDR3 is TGTGCTAGTGGTTTGAGAACAGTCCCGCTCTCTGGGGCCAACGTCCTGACTTTC. Translating gives CASGLRTVPLSGANVLTF.

The rearrangement joins TRBV20-1 to TRBJ2-7, with a tentative D call TRBD1 (6 bases). Trimming took off 4 bases at V and 3 bases at J, with 13 bases between the two ends. CDR1 is DFQATT and CDR2 is SNEGSKA in the germline V gene (reference sequence). The CDR3 covers 13 residues. The CDR3 bases are TGCAGTGCTACAGGACAGTCAGGCTACGAGCAGTACTTC. This encodes CSATGQSGYEQYF.

This clonotype came up many times. The chain has TRBV2 and TRBJ1-5; D is perhaps TRBD1 (5 bases). This CDR3 region has 12 residues. Germline CDR1 and CDR2: SNHLY and FYNNEI. The CDR3 here is CANGDLNQPQHF. The CDR3 coding sequence is TGTGCTAACGGGGACCTCAATCAGCCCCAGCATTTT.

This clonotype appeared many times. The CDR3 nucleotides are TGTGCCAGCAGCCAGGGCCCCCAGGGCGAGCAGTACTTC. Translated, it gives CASSQGPQGEQYF. This chain uses TRBV7-6 with TRBJ2-7; TRBD1 is a possible D gene (5 bases). Trimming shortened V by 5 bases and J by 6 bases, and 14 bases separated the two germline ends. Germline CDR1 SGHVS, CDR2 FNYEAQ. The CDR3 contains 13 residues.

This clonotype has at least ten counts. J is TRBJ2-1 and V is TRBV5-1; 9 bases align to TRBD2. The germline V gene encodes CDR1 SGHRS and CDR2 YFSETQ. The CDR3 is made up of 16 amino acids. The junction had 13 bases not matched to a gene; V was cut back by 4 bases and J by 8 bases. This CDR3 reads CASSLGAGGPSDEQFF. In nucleotides, the CDR3 is TGCGCCAGCAGCCTCGGGGCGGGGGGGCCTTCGGATGAGCAGTTCTTC.

The chain carries TRBV3-1 and TRBJ2-7; TRBD2 matches at 9 bases. The CDR3 covers 18 residues. Germline V gene sequence: CDR1 LGHDT, CDR2 YNNKEL (reference sequence). The V gene end was trimmed by 3 bases and the J gene end by 2 bases; junction bases not matched to a gene: 14. This CDR3 is CASSHRDSGGLYPYEQYF. In DNA form, the CDR3 reads TGTGCCAGCAGCCACAGGGATAGCGGGGGCCTCTATCCCTACGAGCAGTACTTC.

J is TRBJ2-3 and V is TRBV10-3; 7 bases are shared with TRBD1. The J call is doubtful: the DNA matches TRBJ1-5 better. The CDR3 is made up of 17 amino acids. CDR1 is ENHRY, CDR2 SYGVKD, per germline. CDR3 nucleotide sequence: TGTGCCATCAGTGAGTCGAAAGCGGGAGTGGGGACAGATACGCAGCATTTT. Its translation is CAISESKAGVGTDTQHF.

This sequence joins TRBV18 and TRBJ2-7, with D uncertain. The germline V gene has CDR1 KGHSH and CDR2 LQKENI. CDR3 size: 13 residues. The V gene lost 1 base and the J gene lost 5 bases, with 9 bases spanning the gap. Here the CDR3 reads CASSPQGWDEQYF. CDR3 DNA: TGTGCCAGCTCACCACAGGGTTGGGACGAGCAGTACTTC.

This clonotype came up a few times. The chain links TRBV10-3 to TRBJ1-6; 7 bases are a match to TRBD1. The CDR3 sequence is 13 residues long. Germline CDR1 reads ENHRY; CDR2 reads SYGVKD. V lost 9 bases to trimming and J lost 9 bases; unmatched junction nucleotides: 8. The CDR3 here is CAMSGTVASPLHF. CDR3 coding DNA: TGTGCCATGAGCGGGACAGTCGCTTCACCCCTCCACTTT.

As concerns this clonotype: Just one base apart from a much larger clone, this may be a read error. This chain joins TRBV6-2 or TRBV6-3 and TRBJ2-3, with 7 bases aligning to TRBD1. This CDR3 comprises 15 residues. CDR1 is MNHEY, CDR2 SVGEGT, per germline. CDR3 sequence reads: CANSDRETRTDTQYF. The CDR3 DNA follows: TGTGCCAACAGTGACAGGGAAACGCGCACAGATACGCAGTATTTT.

Of note for this clonotype: A much more abundant neighbour one base away suggests this may be a read error. The chain joins TRBV7-2 to TRBJ2-7, with 7 bases identical to TRBD1. Germline values: CDR1 SGHTA, CDR2 FQGNSA. The CDR3 covers 14 residues. CDR3 in amino acids: CVSSPQQGTYEQYF. Here the CDR3 DNA reads TGTGTCAGCAGCCCGCAACAGGGGACCTACGAGCAGTACTTC.

This clonotype was recorded once. The chain combines TRBV7-9 with TRBJ2-2; D remains unclear. The CDR3 spans 16 residues. V dropped 5 bases and J dropped 5 bases, with 18 bases sitting between them. Germline assignment: CDR1 SEHNR and CDR2 FQNEAQ (reference sequence). CDR3 region: CASSNLKGFSTGELFF. CDR3 nucleotide sequence: TGTGCCAGCAGCAACCTCAAGGGTTTTTCAACCGGGGAGCTGTTTTTT.

A few counts support this clonotype. The chain recombines TRBV10-1 with TRBJ2-7, with 10 positions matching TRBD2. CDR3 length: 15 residues. Trimming took 5 bases from V and 4 from J; bases not matched to a gene: 8. Germline V gives CDR1 WNHNN, CDR2 SYGVQD (reference sequence). CDR3 loop: CASSRDLAGVYEQYF. The CDR3 region has the DNA TGCGCCAGCAGTAGGGACCTAGCGGGAGTTTACGAGCAGTACTTC.